A single sample gave rise to the 30 T cell receptor beta chains below, sequenced in a study of T cells in Graves' hyperthyroidism and ophthalmopathy. Regions amplified from RNA transcripts were the TCR beta CDR3 regions. First-round RT-PCR with HTBI primers amplified the TCR CDR3 region. TCRdb re-called the multiplex PCR reads through MiXCR, storing one row per CDR3 protein. The sample lists a few hundred thousand distinct CDR3 sequences, roughly 18% seen once, with 45% to 50% in the top ten. The sample comprised blood. The source is a woman aged 45-65 years with Graves' hyperthyroidism.

This clonotype was observed at least ten times. This chain joins TRBV6-1 and TRBJ2-7; 7 positions agree with TRBD1. CDR1 is MNHNS, CDR2 SASEGT, per germline. The CDR3 is made up of 11 amino acids. The CDR3 region is CASGQRSEQYF. The DNA for the CDR3 is TGTGCGTCGGGACAGCGGTCCGAGCAGTACTTC.

This clonotype was picked up many times. This sequence joins TRBV11-1 and TRBJ1-2, with TRBD1 identical over 11 bases. The J segment lost 7 bases and the V segment lost 3 bases, leaving 7 bases of the junction unmatched. Looked up from germline, CDR1 is SGHAT and CDR2 is FQDESV (reference sequence). CDR3 length equals 15 residues. CDR3 in amino acids: CASSFDRDRGSGYTF. The CDR3 nucleotides read TGTGCCAGCAGCTTCGACCGGGACAGGGGGTCTGGCTACACCTTC.

This clonotype was observed many times. V and J are TRBV28 and TRBJ1-1, with TRBD1 identical over 7 bases. J was trimmed by 5 bases and V by 5 bases; bases with no gene match: 5. The CDR3 runs to 13 residues. Germline assignment: CDR1 MDHEN and CDR2 SYDVKM. The DNA for the CDR3 is TGTGCCAGCAGTCCTGGACAGGAGACTGAAGCTTTCTTT. Amino acids: CASSPGQETEAFF.

There are a few counts of this clonotype. This chain uses TRBV7-9 with TRBJ2-7, with 9 bases that match TRBD1. Germline assignment: CDR1 SEHNR and CDR2 FQNEAQ (reference sequence). V shed 5 bases, J shed 3 bases, and the junction held 8 bases outside the gene matches. The CDR3 has 15 residues. CDR3 nucleotide sequence: TGTGCCAGCAGCCACACCGGGACAGGGAACTACGAGCAGTACTTC. Translating gives CASSHTGTGNYEQYF.

This clonotype was found many times. The chain recombines TRBV5-1 with TRBJ2-1; 14 bases map to TRBD2. This CDR3 contains 14 residues. Trimming took 6 bases from V and 8 from J; bases not matched to a gene: 4. Germline CDR1 is SGHRS and CDR2 is YFSETQ. CDR3 sequence: CASNRGLAGDEQFF. In nucleotides, the CDR3 is TGCGCCAGCAACCGGGGACTAGCGGGAGATGAGCAGTTCTTC. Full variable domain (outside the CDR3, taken from reference TRBV5-1 and TRBJ2-1): KAGVTQTPRYLIKTRGQQVTLSCSPISGHRSVSWYQQTPGQGLQFLFEYFSETQRNKGNFPGRFSGRQFSNSRSEMNVSTLELGDSALYLCASNRGLAGDEQFFGPGTRLTVL.

This chain connects TRBV6-2 or TRBV6-3 to TRBJ2-3, with 14 bases lining up with TRBD2. The CDR3 is made up of 16 amino acids. Looked up from germline, CDR1 is MNHEY and CDR2 is SVGEGT. J lost 2 bases, V lost 6 bases, and 4 bases had no gene match. The CDR3 DNA sequence: TGTGCCAGCAGGGGACTAGCGGGGGCCATCACAGATACGCAGTATTTT. This gives the protein CASRGLAGAITDTQYF.

This clonotype was seen repeatedly, ten times or more. V is TRBV28 and J is TRBJ2-7; possible D gene TRBD1, 6 bases. Trimming removed 8 bases from V and 5 bases from J, with 13 bases in between. The length of the CDR3 is 12 residues. Per germline, CDR1 MDHEN and CDR2 SYDVKM. CDR3 sequence: CASDNRANEQYF. CDR3 DNA sequence: TGTGCCAGCGATAACAGGGCCAACGAGCAGTACTTC.

The sample holds a few counts of this clonotype. The chain is built from TRBV5-1 and TRBJ2-7, with D unresolved. This CDR3 has 15 residues. The V end lost 0 bases, the J end lost 4 bases, and 14 bases lay between the germline ends. Germline V gene sequence: CDR1 SGHRS, CDR2 YFSETQ. CDR3 residues: CASSLVPAQDYEQYF. The CDR3 nucleotides read TGCGCCAGCAGCTTGGTTCCGGCGCAGGATTACGAGCAGTACTTC.

This clonotype was recorded at least ten times. CDR3 in amino acids: CASSQVLGRGADYGYTF. The CDR3 bases are TGCGCCAGCAGCCAAGTCCTCGGTCGGGGGGCTGACTATGGCTACACCTTC. This chain links TRBV4-1 with TRBJ1-2, with D possibly matching TRBD1 (6 bases). The germline V gene has CDR1 MGHRA and CDR2 YSYEKL. Between the trimmed V and J ends, which lost 1 base and 3 bases, there was a span of 18 bases. This CDR3 has 17 residues.

The genes are TRBV28 and TRBJ2-2; TRBD2 agrees at 8 bases. Trimming cost V 3 bases and J 6 bases; bases outside gene matches: 6. Germline assignment: CDR1 MDHEN and CDR2 SYDVKM. CDR3 length: 15 amino acids. The CDR3 DNA sequence: TGTGCCAGCAGTTTCCAGCGGGAGTTATCCGGGGAGCTGTTTTTT. Its translation: CASSFQRELSGELFF.

The V call is TRBV14, the J call TRBJ2-7, with D unclear. The CDR3 contains 15 residues. V gave up 2 bases and J gave up 1 base, with 12 bases separating them. Germline values: CDR1 SGHDN, CDR2 FVKESK. CDR3: CASSQSIGSSYEQYF. The CDR3 bases are TGTGCCAGCAGCCAATCTATTGGCAGTTCCTACGAGCAGTACTTC. Filled out from reference TRBV14 and TRBJ2-7, the complete variable domain reads EAGVTQFPSHSVIEKGQTVTLRCDPISGHDNLYWYRRVMGKEIKFLLHFVKESKQDESGMPNNRFLAERTGGTYSTLKVQPAELEDSGVYFCASSQSIGSSYEQYFGPGTRLTVT.

There are many counts of this clonotype. The V gene is TRBV5-1, the J gene TRBJ2-5; 8 bases agree with TRBD1. The CDR3 contains 15 residues. Unmatched junction bases numbered 7, after V lost 6 bases and J lost 0 bases. CDR1 and CDR2 (germline): SGHRS, YFSETQ. Written as DNA, the CDR3 is TGCGCCAGCACAAACCGGGACAGGTACCAAGAGACCCAGTACTTC. This encodes CASTNRDRYQETQYF. Supplemented by reference TRBV5-1 and TRBJ2-5, the full variable domain reads KAGVTQTPRYLIKTRGQQVTLSCSPISGHRSVSWYQQTPGQGLQFLFEYFSETQRNKGNFPGRFSGRQFSNSRSEMNVSTLELGDSALYLCASTNRDRYQETQYFGPGTRLLVL.

This clonotype occurred a few times. The chain couples TRBV14 to TRBJ1-1; TRBD1 agrees at 7 bases. Germline V CDR1 and CDR2: SGHDN, FVKESK. The V gene end was trimmed by 0 bases and the J gene end by 2 bases; junction bases not matched to a gene: 3. The CDR3 extends over 15 amino acids. The CDR3, as DNA: TGTGCCAGCAGCCAAGAGAGGGGGCTAAACACTGAAGCTTTCTTT. Translated, it gives CASSQERGLNTEAFF.

There are a few counts of this clonotype. Because the CDR3 is missing its conserved closing phenylalanine or tryptophan, this is likely a read error. J is TRBJ1-1 and V is TRBV2, with 10 nucleotides matching TRBD1. The CDR3 runs 15 residues. Unmatched junction bases numbered 7, after V lost 4 bases and J lost 5 bases. Germline V CDR1 and CDR2: SNHLY, FYNNEI. CDR3 in amino acids: CASSGMDRGETEAFL. CDR3 nucleotides: TGTGCCAGCAGTGGTATGGACAGGGGGGAGACTGAAGCTTTCCTT.

This clonotype was observed many times. This chain joins TRBV20-1 and TRBJ2-1; possible D gene TRBD2, 5 bases. This CDR3 is built from 14 residues. Germline lookup yields CDR1 DFQATT and CDR2 SNEGSKA (reference sequence). Trimming stripped 1 base from V and 7 bases from J, with 14 bases between. The CDR3 DNA reads as TGCAGTGCTAGAGTTGCGGGCCGCCCAAATGAGCAGTTCTTC. Its translation is CSARVAGRPNEQFF.

A few counts support this clonotype. V usage is TRBV6-6 and J usage is TRBJ1-1, with D perhaps matching TRBD1 (5 bases). Deletions cut 0 bases from V and 7 bases from J, with 15 bases between. CDR3 length: 15 residues. The germline V gene has CDR1 MNHNY and CDR2 SVGAGI (reference sequence). Written as DNA, the CDR3 is TGTGCCAGCAGTTACTCTTCCACAGGTAGACTTGAAGCTTTCTTT. Encoded protein: CASSYSSTGRLEAFF.

This clonotype came up many times. J is TRBJ1-1 and V is TRBV18, with D unclear. V lost 3 bases and J lost 1, with 12 bases in between. The CDR3 is made up of 15 amino acids. Germline V gene data show CDR1 as KGHSH and CDR2 as LQKENI. DNA of the CDR3: TGTGCCAGCTCACCCACACGGACGGGGAACACTGAAGCTTTCTTT. It encodes CASSPTRTGNTEAFF.

This clonotype occurred many times. The rearrangement joins TRBV6-1 to TRBJ2-1, with D hard to call. Germline V gives CDR1 MNHNS, CDR2 SASEGT. There are 18 residues in the CDR3. Trimming left V 0 bases short and J 3 bases short, with 18 bases between. The CDR3 loop is CASSEALFGSYVYNEQFF. The DNA of the CDR3 is TGTGCCAGCAGTGAAGCGCTTTTCGGTAGTTATGTCTACAATGAGCAGTTCTTC.

The chain links TRBV4-2 to TRBJ2-7, with D tentatively TRBD2 (5 bases). Germline V gives CDR1 LGHNA, CDR2 YNFKEQ. V shed 1 base and J shed 0 bases, with 13 bases lying between them. The CDR3 loop spans 16 amino acids. CDR3 in DNA: TGTGCCAGCAGCCAAGCCCAAGCGGAGGCCTCCTACGAGCAGTACTTC. This codes for CASSQAQAEASYEQYF.

The V call is TRBV28, the J call TRBJ2-1; a possible D gene is TRBD1 (7 bases). The V gene's germline CDR1 is MDHEN and CDR2 SYDVKM. V lost 6 bases, J lost 2 bases, and 14 bases lay in between. The CDR3 has 15 amino acids. CDR3 loop: CASSPGGGAYNEQFF. In DNA form, the CDR3 reads TGTGCCAGCAGCCCCGGAGGGGGCGCCTACAATGAGCAGTTCTTC.

This clonotype was seen many times. J is TRBJ1-2 and V is TRBV11-2; 8 positions agree with TRBD1. CDR1 and CDR2 from the germline V gene are SGHAT and FQNNGV. V lost 2 bases to trimming and J lost 7 bases; unmatched junction nucleotides: 9. The length of the CDR3 is 15 residues. CDR3 loop: CASSLSSGGDGGYTF. The CDR3 coding sequence is TGTGCCAGCAGCTTAAGTTCAGGGGGCGACGGTGGCTACACCTTC. Filled out from reference TRBV11-2 and TRBJ1-2, the complete variable domain reads EAGVAQSPRYKIIEKRQSVAFWCNPISGHATLYWYQQILGQGPKLLIQFQNNGVVDDSQLPKDRFSAERLKGVDSTLKIQPAKLEDSAVYLCASSLSSGGDGGYTFGSGTRLTVV.

This clonotype was counted at least ten times. The gene calls are TRBV7-2 and TRBJ2-7, with 9 positions matching TRBD1. Trimming removed 5 bases from V and 4 bases from J; junction bases left unmatched: 9. The CDR3 loop spans 15 amino acids. Germline V lookup: CDR1 SGHTA, CDR2 FQGNSA. The CDR3 reads CASSQTGGPGYEQYF. The CDR3 DNA is TGTGCCAGCAGCCAGACAGGGGGACCAGGGTACGAGCAGTACTTC.

The V call is TRBV11-2, the J call TRBJ2-2; 9 nucleotides match TRBD2. The ends lost 1 base at V and 2 bases at J; junction bases unmatched: 8. Germline V gene data show CDR1 as SGHAT and CDR2 as FQNNGV. The CDR3 has 18 amino acids. CDR3 nucleotides: TGTGCCAGCAGCTTAGGGCGGGGGGGCAGGGCCAACACCGGGGAGCTGTTTTTT. Residues: CASSLGRGGRANTGELFF. Supplemented by reference TRBV11-2 and TRBJ2-2, the full variable domain reads EAGVAQSPRYKIIEKRQSVAFWCNPISGHATLYWYQQILGQGPKLLIQFQNNGVVDDSQLPKDRFSAERLKGVDSTLKIQPAKLEDSAVYLCASSLGRGGRANTGELFFGEGSRLTVL.

This clonotype came up many times. A read error may be the cause here, since a much bigger clone is one base away. V is TRBV5-1 and J is TRBJ1-1, with TRBD1 matching over 7 bases. The CDR3 runs to 14 residues. Germline CDR1 and CDR2: SGHRS and YFSETQ. J was trimmed by 1 base and V by 1 base; bases with no gene match: 1. DNA of the CDR3: TGCGCCAGCAGCTTGCGACAGGGGAACACTGAAGCTTTCTTT. It yields the protein CASSLRQGNTEAFF.

This clonotype has only a few counts. V and J are TRBV6-5 and TRBJ2-7; D unclear. Per germline, CDR1 MNHEY and CDR2 SVGAGI. With 0 bases removed from V and 6 bases from J, the gap between germline ends came to 3 bases. The CDR3 is 11 residues long. CDR3 protein: CASSYSGEQYF. DNA for the CDR3: TGTGCCAGCAGTTACTCGGGCGAGCAGTACTTC.

The table lists this clonotype with a few counts. The germline gene is not matched at one end of the junction; a read error may be the cause. V and J are TRBV6-1 and TRBJ2-1, with a tentative D call TRBD2 (5 bases). The CDR3 loop spans 11 amino acids. Germline loops: CDR1 MNHNS, CDR2 SASEGT. In DNA, the CDR3 is TGTGCCAGCACGTCCGGGGATGAGCGGTTCTTC. It yields the protein CASTSGDERFF.

This clonotype was detected many times. V usage is TRBV5-6 and J usage is TRBJ1-1; D call uncertain. This CDR3 is built from 13 residues. The germline gives CDR1 SGHDT, CDR2 YYEEEE. V was pared by 0 bases and J by 4 bases, with 7 bases between. As DNA, the CDR3 is TGTGCCAGCAGCTTGGGTGGGTTCACTGAAGCTTTCTTT. Its translation is CASSLGGFTEAFF.

This clonotype occurred many times. The chain couples TRBV18 to TRBJ2-5; 9 bases map to TRBD1. This CDR3 has 13 residues. Germline CDR1 reads KGHSH; CDR2 reads LQKENI. The V segment lost 8 bases and the J segment 3 bases; nucleotides outside the gene matches: 4. The CDR3 sequence: CASTGQGEETQYF. The CDR3 DNA is TGTGCCAGCACGGGACAGGGAGAAGAGACCCAGTACTTC.

This chain links TRBV29-1 with TRBJ1-2; D is possibly TRBD1 (6 bases). CDR1 is SQVTM, CDR2 ANQGSEA, per germline. V lost 5 bases and J 3 bases, leaving 13 bases between the germline ends. The CDR3 contains 13 residues. CDR3 sequence: CSVIDRRDYGYTF. In DNA form, the CDR3 reads TGCAGCGTTATAGACAGGCGGGACTATGGCTACACCTTC.

This clonotype has a handful of counts. The rearrangement links TRBV19 to TRBJ1-1; D gene ambiguous. Per the germline V gene, CDR1 is LNHDA and CDR2 is SQIVND (reference sequence). V was clipped by 3 bases and J by 10 bases, with 12 bases between them. The CDR3 is 12 amino acids. The DNA of the CDR3 is TGTGCCAGTAGTATGGAGGACGACCGAGCTTTCTTT. Amino acids: CASSMEDDRAFF.